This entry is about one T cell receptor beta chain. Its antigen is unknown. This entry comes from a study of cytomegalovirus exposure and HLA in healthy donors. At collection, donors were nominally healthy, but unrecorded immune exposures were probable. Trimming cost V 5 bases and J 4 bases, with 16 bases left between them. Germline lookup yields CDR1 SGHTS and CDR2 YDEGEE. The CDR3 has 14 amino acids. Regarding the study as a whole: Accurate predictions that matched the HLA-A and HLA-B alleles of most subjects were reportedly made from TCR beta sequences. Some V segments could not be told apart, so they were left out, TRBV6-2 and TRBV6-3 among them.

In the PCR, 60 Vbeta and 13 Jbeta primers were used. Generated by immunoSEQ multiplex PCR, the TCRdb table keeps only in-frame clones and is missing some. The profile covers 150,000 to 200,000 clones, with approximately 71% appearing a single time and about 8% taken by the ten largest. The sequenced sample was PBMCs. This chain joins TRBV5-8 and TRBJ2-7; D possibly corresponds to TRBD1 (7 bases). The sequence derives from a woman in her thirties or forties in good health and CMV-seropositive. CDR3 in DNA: TGTGCCAGCAGGACTAGGGACAGTGGTTACGAGCAGTACTTC. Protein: CASRTRDSGYEQYF.